The next 19 T cell receptor beta chains were all read from a single sample in a study of T cell changes during pregnancy in multiple sclerosis. Profiling relied on immunoSEQ multiplex PCR, and the TCRdb table lists in-frame clones only, not all of them. The sample carries around 63,000 clones, 92% recorded once. The source material was peripheral blood, sampled after pregnancy. The receptors come from a female donor with multiple sclerosis, enrolled in a pregnancy study.

Remarks on this clone: An end of the junction differs from the germline gene, which may be a read error. The CDR3 loop is CASSTGVNSYEQYF. The CDR3 nucleotides are TGTGCTAGCAGCACGGGAGTCAACTCCTACGAGCAGTACTTC. The rearrangement joins TRBV7-7 to TRBJ2-7; tentatively, D is TRBD2 (6 bases). The CDR3 has 14 residues. From germline, CDR1 is SSHAT and CDR2 FNYEAQ (reference sequence).

The CDR3 loop is CASSRQGPSNTEAFF. In nucleotides, the CDR3 is TGCGCCAGCAGCCGGCAGGGGCCCTCGAACACTGAAGCTTTCTTT. The chain combines TRBV5-1 with TRBJ1-1, with D tentatively TRBD1 (6 bases). Germline V gives CDR1 SGHRS, CDR2 YFSETQ. V was cut by 4 bases and J by 1 base, with 14 bases left in between. The CDR3 extends over 15 amino acids. Together with reference TRBV5-1 and TRBJ1-1, the CDR3 gives the full variable domain: KAGVTQTPRYLIKTRGQQVTLSCSPISGHRSVSWYQQTPGQGLQFLFEYFSETQRNKGNFPGRFSGRQFSNSRSEMNVSTLELGDSALYLCASSRQGPSNTEAFFGQGTRLTVV.

The rearrangement links TRBV6-1 to TRBJ2-1; the match to TRBD2 covers 7 bases. V shed 6 bases, J shed 0 bases, and the junction held 2 bases outside the gene matches. This CDR3 contains 14 residues. Germline assignment: CDR1 MNHNS and CDR2 SASEGT. CDR3 nucleotide sequence: TGTGCCAGCAGGAGCGGGAACTCCTACAATGAGCAGTTCTTC. Its translation: CASRSGNSYNEQFF.

The rearrangement uses TRBV6-5 and TRBJ2-5, with 11 bases aligning to TRBD2. The V gene end was trimmed by 4 bases and the J gene end by 9 bases; junction bases not matched to a gene: 7. Germline V gives CDR1 MNHEY, CDR2 SVGAGI. CDR3 size: 14 residues. The CDR3 spells CASSSRLAGRAQYF. The DNA for the CDR3 is TGTGCCAGCAGTTCTCGACTAGCGGGAAGGGCCCAGTACTTC.

The J gene is TRBJ2-3, the V gene TRBV19; 7 nucleotides agree with TRBD2. CDR1 and CDR2 from the germline V gene are LNHDA and SQIVND (reference sequence). The CDR3 totals 17 residues. Germline trimming cut 1 base from V and 5 bases from J; bases unmatched to any gene: 12. CDR3 nucleotides: TGTGCCAGTAGTATAGGGGTCGGGGCGGGAGTCGGAGATACGCAGTATTTT. Its translation is CASSIGVGAGVGDTQYF.

The chain's CDR3 is CASSPGLAPSTDTQYF. CDR3 bases: TGTGCCAGCAGCCCGGGACTAGCGCCTAGCACAGATACGCAGTATTTT. The chain recombines TRBV7-9 with TRBJ2-3; 10 nucleotides align to TRBD2. The trim removed 5 bases at V and 0 bases at J, leaving 5 bases unmatched. Per the germline V gene, CDR1 is SEHNR and CDR2 is FQNEAQ (reference sequence). CDR3 length: 16 amino acids.

This chain uses TRBV27 with TRBJ2-5; D is unclear. The length of the CDR3 is 13 residues. V was trimmed by 6 bases and J by 3 bases, leaving 11 bases between them. The germline gives CDR1 MNHEY, CDR2 SMNVEV (reference sequence). CDR3 loop: CASRGKLEETQYF. Written as DNA, the CDR3 is TGTGCCAGCAGGGGCAAATTAGAAGAGACCCAGTACTTC.

J is TRBJ1-4 and V is TRBV6-5; 7 positions agree with TRBD1. Germline V gene sequence: CDR1 MNHEY, CDR2 SVGAGI. V lost 6 bases and J lost 8; bases outside the gene matches: 12. This CDR3 spans 15 amino acids. CDR3 nucleotide sequence: TGTGCCAGCAGCAATATCAGACAGGGAAAGGAAAAACTGTTTTTT. Translated: CASSNIRQGKEKLFF.

In its sample, this clone was seen a few times. This chain links TRBV7-7 with TRBJ2-1; 7 bases align to TRBD2. The germline gives CDR1 SSHAT, CDR2 FNYEAQ (reference sequence). V lost 5 bases, J lost 0 bases, and 4 bases stayed unmatched. This CDR3 region has 15 residues. CDR3 region: CASSPTSSSYNEQFF. In DNA, the CDR3 is TGTGCCAGCAGCCCGACTAGCAGCTCCTACAATGAGCAGTTCTTC. The variable domain in full, with the rest retrieved from reference TRBV7-7 and TRBJ2-1, is GAGVSQSPRYKVTKRGQDVTLRCDPISSHATLYWYQQALGQGPEFLTYFNYEAQPDKSGLPSDRFSAERPEGSISTLTIQRTEQRDSAMYRCASSPTSSSYNEQFFGPGTRLTVL.

The rearrangement joins TRBV11-2 to TRBJ2-7, with D possibly being TRBD2 (5 bases). Germline-derived CDR1 and CDR2 are SGHAT and FQNNGV. Trimming removed 3 bases from V and 12 bases from J, with 15 bases in between. The CDR3 runs to 12 residues. CDR3 nucleotide sequence: TGTGCCAGCAGCTTGGGAAGGAGGACCCTGTACTTC. Protein: CASSLGRRTLYF.

The DNA for the CDR3 is TGCGCCAGCAGCCCCAGGGGGGTCGTCGCCTACGAGCAGTACTTC. Protein: CASSPRGVVAYEQYF. This chain connects TRBV5-1 to TRBJ2-7; D may be TRBD1 (7 bases). The length of the CDR3 is 15 residues. Germline-derived CDR1 and CDR2 are SGHRS and YFSETQ. Trimming took off 4 bases at V and 2 bases at J, with 16 bases between the two ends.

V is TRBV7-2 and J is TRBJ2-1; TRBD2 aligns across 7 bases. J gave up 0 bases and V 3 bases, and 5 bases lay outside the gene matches. This CDR3 has 16 amino acids. Germline V gives CDR1 SGHTA, CDR2 FQGNSA. Here the CDR3 DNA reads TGTGCCAGCAGCTTGGCGGGAGATTACTCCTACAATGAGCAGTTCTTC. It codes for CASSLAGDYSYNEQFF.

The V call is TRBV4-2, the J call TRBJ1-2, with 8 nucleotides matching TRBD1. With V trimmed by 1 base and J by 8 bases, 12 bases remained unmatched. Germline lookup yields CDR1 LGHNA and CDR2 YNFKEQ. The CDR3 consists of 16 residues. The CDR3: CASSQGPSAGGLGYTF. CDR3 bases: TGTGCCAGCAGCCAAGGACCCTCGGCAGGGGGCTTGGGCTACACCTTC.

The chain links TRBV5-6 to TRBJ1-5; 7 bases are a match to TRBD1. From germline, CDR1 is SGHDT and CDR2 YYEEEE. This CDR3 has 15 residues. The V and J ends lost 4 bases and 8 bases, in that order; junction bases with no gene match: 12. CDR3 DNA sequence: TGTGCCAGCAGCGGAGGGGCAGGGGGGCGGGAGCCCCAGCATTTT. It yields the protein CASSGGAGGREPQHF.

This chain joins TRBV30 and TRBJ1-5; D is undetermined. Between the trimmed V and J ends, which lost 0 bases and 5 bases, there was a span of 14 bases. The CDR3 has 15 amino acids. Germline lookup yields CDR1 GTSNPN and CDR2 SVGIG (reference sequence). The chain's CDR3 is CAWSVRGQSDQPQHF. The CDR3 DNA follows: TGTGCCTGGAGTGTAAGAGGGCAGTCGGATCAGCCCCAGCATTTT.

The chain has TRBV10-3 and TRBJ2-1; 11 bases fit TRBD2. Trimming removed 9 bases from V and 7 bases from J; junction bases left unmatched: 5. Germline V gene data show CDR1 as ENHRY and CDR2 as SYGVKD. This CDR3 is 13 amino acids long. The CDR3 sequence: CAIGLAGSNEQFF. The CDR3 DNA reads TGTGCCATAGGACTAGCGGGTTCGAATGAGCAGTTCTTC.

The V call is TRBV4-1, the J call TRBJ2-7; perhaps TRBD1 as D (6 bases). The V gene lost 1 base and the J gene lost 4 bases, with 11 bases spanning the gap. The CDR3 totals 14 residues. Germline assignment: CDR1 MGHRA and CDR2 YSYEKL. In DNA, the CDR3 is TGCGCCAGCAGCCAAGGGGGCAGGGGTTACGAGCAGTACTTC. It encodes CASSQGGRGYEQYF.

The V call is TRBV27, the J call TRBJ2-3; 10 nucleotides agree with TRBD1. Germline values: CDR1 MNHEY, CDR2 SMNVEV (reference sequence). Losses at the gene ends were 6 bases for V and 2 bases for J; bases not matched to a gene: 8. The length of the CDR3 is 16 residues. The CDR3 DNA sequence: TGTGCCAGCAGCCCAGGACAGGGGGACCTCACAGATACGCAGTATTTT. Its translation is CASSPGQGDLTDTQYF.

The rearrangement links TRBV9 to TRBJ2-1; 7 bases are shared with TRBD2. This CDR3 spans 16 amino acids. Trimming removed 2 bases from V and 0 bases from J; junction bases left unmatched: 5. The germline V gene encodes CDR1 SGDLS and CDR2 YYNGEE. The CDR3 DNA reads TGTGCCAGCAGCGTTGGGGGGGGTAGCTCCTACAATGAGCAGTTCTTC. This translates into CASSVGGGSSYNEQFF.